Listed below are T cell receptor beta chains from one sample, sequenced in a study of shared clonotypes between healthy human individuals. Libraries were prepared by immunoSEQ multiplex PCR; TCRdb keeps only in-frame clonotypes and omits some of them. The sample includes a few million clones, almost 96% seen only once; the top ten take over 0.1%. Source material: naive CD4+ T cells sorted from blood. All receptors come from a man aged 18 to 30 in good health. CDR3s include the opening cysteine and the closing phenylalanine or tryptophan. Fields, in order: D gene, clone size, V gene, J gene, CDR3 DNA, CDR3 protein. The D gene is left open where the match is weak. Clone size is stated in some rows and not others, as once, few, many or a class when expanded.

-	once	TRBV29-1	TRBJ1-1	TGCAGCGTTGATTATAGGGGAAGGAAGGGGAACACTGAAGCTTTCTTT	CSVDYRGRKGNTEAFF
TRBD2	-	TRBV7-2	TRBJ2-7	TGTGCCAGTCGGGGGGGCCCCTCCTACGAGCAGTACTTC	CASRGGPSYEQYF
-	-	TRBV29-1	TRBJ1-1	TGCAGCGTTGACTGGAGGGTTCACACTGAAGCTTTCTTT	CSVDWRVHTEAFF
-	-	TRBV30	TRBJ2-2	TGTGCCTGGAGTGTACGGAGGGACAGCGGGGAGCTGTTTTTT	CAWSVRRDSGELFF
TRBD1	-	TRBV7-9	TRBJ2-3	TGTGCCAGCATAAGACAGGGGAGCACAGATACGCAGTATTTT	CASIRQGSTDTQYF
TRBD1	-	TRBV6-1	TRBJ1-3	TGTGCCAGCAGTTGGGACAGGGCGGACACCATATATTTT	CASSWDRADTIYF
TRBD2	-	TRBV10-3	TRBJ2-2	TGTGCCATCAGTGTACTAGCGGGAGCGGACGGGGAGCTGTTTTTT	CAISVLAGADGELFF
-	-	TRBV19	TRBJ2-7	TGTGCCAGTAGGGACTTGTCCGGACGGACCTACGAGCAGTACTTC	CASRDLSGRTYEQYF
-	-	TRBV11-3	TRBJ2-1	TGTGCCAGCAGCTTAGGGTCCCCGGTGGGGGAGCAGTTCTTC	CASSLGSPVGEQFF
-	-	TRBV30	TRBJ2-6	TGTGCCTGGAGTGTACGGAGCTCTGGGGCCAACGTCCTGACTTTC	CAWSVRSSGANVLTF
TRBD2	-	TRBV6-5	TRBJ2-1	TGTGCCAGCAGTCCCGGGGGGGATTGGTACAATGAGCAGTTCTTC	CASSPGGDWYNEQFF